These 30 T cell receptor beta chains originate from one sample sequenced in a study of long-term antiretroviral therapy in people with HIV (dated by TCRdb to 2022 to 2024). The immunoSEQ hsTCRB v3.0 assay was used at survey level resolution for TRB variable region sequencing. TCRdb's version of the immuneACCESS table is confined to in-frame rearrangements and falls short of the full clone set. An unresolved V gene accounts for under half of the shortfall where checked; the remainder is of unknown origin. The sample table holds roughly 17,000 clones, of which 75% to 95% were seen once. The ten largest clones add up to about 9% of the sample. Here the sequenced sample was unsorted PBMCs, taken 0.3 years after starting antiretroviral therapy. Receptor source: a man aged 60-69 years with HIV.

The CDR3 coding sequence is TGTGCCAGCAGCGCAAGGGGGGTCTATGGCTACACCTTC. It specifies CASSARGVYGYTF. This chain joins TRBV13 and TRBJ1-2; D might be TRBD1 (6 bases). The V end was cut by 5 bases, the J end by 4 bases, with 11 bases between. The CDR3 has 13 amino acids. Germline V gives CDR1 PRHDT, CDR2 FYEKMQ (reference sequence).

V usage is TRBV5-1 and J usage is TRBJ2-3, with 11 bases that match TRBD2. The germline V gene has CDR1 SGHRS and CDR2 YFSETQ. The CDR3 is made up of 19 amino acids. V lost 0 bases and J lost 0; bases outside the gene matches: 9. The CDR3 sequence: CASSLDRTSGLASTDTQYF. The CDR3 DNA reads TGCGCCAGCAGCTTGGATAGGACTAGCGGGTTGGCTAGCACAGATACGCAGTATTTT.

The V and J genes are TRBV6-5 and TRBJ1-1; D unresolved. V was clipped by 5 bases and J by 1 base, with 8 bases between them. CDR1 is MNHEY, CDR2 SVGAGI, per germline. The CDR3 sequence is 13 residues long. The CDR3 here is CASSRPGNTEAFF. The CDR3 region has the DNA TGTGCCAGCAGTAGACCGGGGAACACTGAAGCTTTCTTT.

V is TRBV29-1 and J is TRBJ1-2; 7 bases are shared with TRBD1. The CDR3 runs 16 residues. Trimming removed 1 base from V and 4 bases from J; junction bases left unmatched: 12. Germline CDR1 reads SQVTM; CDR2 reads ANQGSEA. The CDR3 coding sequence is TGCAGCGTTGAAGCCCAAGCCTGGACAGGAAGCTATGGCTACACCTTC. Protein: CSVEAQAWTGSYGYTF.

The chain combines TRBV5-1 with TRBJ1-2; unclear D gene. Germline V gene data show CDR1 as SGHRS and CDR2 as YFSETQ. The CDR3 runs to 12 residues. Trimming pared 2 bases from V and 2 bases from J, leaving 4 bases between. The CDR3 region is CASSLDNYGYTF. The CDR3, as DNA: TGCGCCAGCAGCTTAGACAACTATGGCTACACCTTC. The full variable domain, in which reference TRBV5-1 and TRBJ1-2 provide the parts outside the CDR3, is KAGVTQTPRYLIKTRGQQVTLSCSPISGHRSVSWYQQTPGQGLQFLFEYFSETQRNKGNFPGRFSGRQFSNSRSEMNVSTLELGDSALYLCASSLDNYGYTFGSGTRLTVV.

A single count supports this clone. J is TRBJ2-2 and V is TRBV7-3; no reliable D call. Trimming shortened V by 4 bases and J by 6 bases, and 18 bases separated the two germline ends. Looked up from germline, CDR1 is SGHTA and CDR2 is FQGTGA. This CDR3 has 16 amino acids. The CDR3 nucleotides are TGTGCCAGCAGCTCCCGCCTGGACCCAAGGGCCGGGGAGCTGTTTTTT. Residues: CASSSRLDPRAGELFF.

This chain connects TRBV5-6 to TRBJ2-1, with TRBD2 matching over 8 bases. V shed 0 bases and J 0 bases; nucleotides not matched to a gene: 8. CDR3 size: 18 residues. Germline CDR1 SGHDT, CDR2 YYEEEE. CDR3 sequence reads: CASSLERLATTSYNEQFF. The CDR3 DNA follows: TGTGCCAGCAGCTTGGAAAGACTAGCGACGACCTCCTACAATGAGCAGTTCTTC.

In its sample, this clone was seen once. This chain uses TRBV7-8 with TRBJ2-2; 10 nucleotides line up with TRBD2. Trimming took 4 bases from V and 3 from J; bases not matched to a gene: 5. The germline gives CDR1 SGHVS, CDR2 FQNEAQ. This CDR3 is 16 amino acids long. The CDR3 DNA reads TGTGCCAGCAGCTCCGTGGGACTAGCGTACACCGGGGAGCTGTTTTTT. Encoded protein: CASSSVGLAYTGELFF. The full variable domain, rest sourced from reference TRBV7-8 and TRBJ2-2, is GAGVSQSPRYKVAKRGQDVALRCDPISGHVSLFWYQQALGQGPEFLTYFQNEAQLDKSGLPSDRFFAERPEGSVSTLKIQRTQQEDSAVYLCASSSVGLAYTGELFFGEGSRLTVL.

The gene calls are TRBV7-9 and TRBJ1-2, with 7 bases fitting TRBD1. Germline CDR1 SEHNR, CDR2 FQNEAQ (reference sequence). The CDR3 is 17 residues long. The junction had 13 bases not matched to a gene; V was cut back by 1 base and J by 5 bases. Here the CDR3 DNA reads TGTGCCAGCAGCTTAGGTTGGGACCGACAGGGTAGATATGGCTACACCTTC. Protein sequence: CASSLGWDRQGRYGYTF.

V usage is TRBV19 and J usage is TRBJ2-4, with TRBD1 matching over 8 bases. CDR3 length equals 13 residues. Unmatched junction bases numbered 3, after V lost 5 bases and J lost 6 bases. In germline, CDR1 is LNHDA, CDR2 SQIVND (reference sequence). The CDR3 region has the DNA TGTGCCAGTAGTCCAGGACAGGGAAACATTCAGTACTTC. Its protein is CASSPGQGNIQYF.

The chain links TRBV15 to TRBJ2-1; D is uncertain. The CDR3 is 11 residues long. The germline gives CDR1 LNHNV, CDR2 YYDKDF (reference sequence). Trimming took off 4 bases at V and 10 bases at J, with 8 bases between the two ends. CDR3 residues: CATSTRIEQFF. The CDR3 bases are TGTGCCACCAGCACTCGAATCGAGCAGTTCTTC.

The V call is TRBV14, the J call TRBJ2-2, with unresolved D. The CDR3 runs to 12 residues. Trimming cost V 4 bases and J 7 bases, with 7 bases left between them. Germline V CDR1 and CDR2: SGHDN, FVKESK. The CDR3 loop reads CASSLLVGELFF. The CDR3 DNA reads TGTGCCAGCAGCCTCCTCGTCGGGGAGCTGTTTTTT.

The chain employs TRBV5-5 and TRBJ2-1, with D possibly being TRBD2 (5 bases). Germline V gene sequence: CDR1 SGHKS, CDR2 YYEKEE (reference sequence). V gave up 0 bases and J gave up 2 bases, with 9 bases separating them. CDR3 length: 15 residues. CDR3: CASSLGRYPYNEQFF. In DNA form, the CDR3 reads TGTGCCAGCAGCTTGGGGAGGTACCCCTACAATGAGCAGTTCTTC.

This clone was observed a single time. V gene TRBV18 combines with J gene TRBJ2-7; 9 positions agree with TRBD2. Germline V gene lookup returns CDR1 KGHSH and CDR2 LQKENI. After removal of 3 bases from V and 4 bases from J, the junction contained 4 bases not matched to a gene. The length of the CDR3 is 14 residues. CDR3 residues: CASSPLAGQYEQYF. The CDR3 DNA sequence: TGTGCCAGCTCACCGCTAGCGGGACAGTACGAGCAGTACTTC.

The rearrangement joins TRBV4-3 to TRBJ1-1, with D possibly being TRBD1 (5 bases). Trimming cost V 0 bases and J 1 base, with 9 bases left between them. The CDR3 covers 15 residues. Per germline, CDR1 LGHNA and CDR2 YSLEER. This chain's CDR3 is CASSQERQTNTEAFF. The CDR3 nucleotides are TGCGCCAGCAGCCAAGAAAGACAGACGAACACTGAAGCTTTCTTT.

For the CDR3, the DNA is TGTGCCAGCAGCTTATCCTATTCTCACGAGCAGTACTTC. Translating it yields CASSLSYSHEQYF. The chain joins TRBV7-3 to TRBJ2-7, with D unclear. Germline CDR1 and CDR2: SGHTA and FQGTGA. The CDR3 is 13 residues long. The V and J ends lost 2 bases and 5 bases respectively, with 10 bases between them.

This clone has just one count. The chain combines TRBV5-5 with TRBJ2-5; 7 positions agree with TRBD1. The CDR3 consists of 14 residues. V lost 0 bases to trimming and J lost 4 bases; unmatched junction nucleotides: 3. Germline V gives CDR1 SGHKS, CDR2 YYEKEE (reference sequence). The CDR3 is CASSLAPGGETQYF. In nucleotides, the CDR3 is TGTGCCAGCAGCTTGGCTCCAGGGGGAGAGACCCAGTACTTC.

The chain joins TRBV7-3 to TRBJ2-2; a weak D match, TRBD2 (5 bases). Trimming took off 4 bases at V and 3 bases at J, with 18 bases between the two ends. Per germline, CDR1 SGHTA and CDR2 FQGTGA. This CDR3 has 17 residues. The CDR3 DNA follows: TGTGCCAGCAGCTCAACTCTCGGCGGGCAGGACACCGGGGAGCTGTTTTTT. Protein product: CASSSTLGGQDTGELFF.

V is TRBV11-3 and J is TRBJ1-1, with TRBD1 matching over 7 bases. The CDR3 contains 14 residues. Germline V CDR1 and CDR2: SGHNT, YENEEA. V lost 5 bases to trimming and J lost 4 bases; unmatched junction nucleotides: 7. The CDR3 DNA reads TGTGCCAGCAGCCCCCAGGGGGATATCACTGAAGCTTTCTTT. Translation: CASSPQGDITEAFF.

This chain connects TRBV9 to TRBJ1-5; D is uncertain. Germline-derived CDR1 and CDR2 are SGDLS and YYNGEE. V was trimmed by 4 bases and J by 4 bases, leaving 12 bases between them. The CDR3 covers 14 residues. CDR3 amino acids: CASSFEGFNQPQHF. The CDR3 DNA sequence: TGTGCCAGCAGCTTCGAGGGCTTTAATCAGCCCCAGCATTTT.

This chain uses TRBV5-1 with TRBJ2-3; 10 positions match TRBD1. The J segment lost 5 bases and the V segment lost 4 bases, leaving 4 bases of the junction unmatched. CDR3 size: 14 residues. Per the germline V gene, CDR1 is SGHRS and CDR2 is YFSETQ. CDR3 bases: TGCGCCAGCAGCCCCGGACAGGGGGGAGATACGCAGTATTTT. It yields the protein CASSPGQGGDTQYF.

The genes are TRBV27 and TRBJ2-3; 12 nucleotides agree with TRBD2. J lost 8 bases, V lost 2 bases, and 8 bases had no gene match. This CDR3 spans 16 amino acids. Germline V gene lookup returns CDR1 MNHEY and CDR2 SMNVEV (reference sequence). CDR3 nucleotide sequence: TGTGCCAGCAGTTTAGTGTCTAGCGGGAGGGACGGTACGCAGTATTTT. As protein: CASSLVSSGRDGTQYF.

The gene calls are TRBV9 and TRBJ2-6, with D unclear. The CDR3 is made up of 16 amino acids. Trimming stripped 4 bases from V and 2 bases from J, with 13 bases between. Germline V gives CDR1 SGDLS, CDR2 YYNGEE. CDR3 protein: CASSPAGMTGANVLTF. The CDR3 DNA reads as TGTGCCAGCAGCCCCGCCGGTATGACTGGGGCCAACGTCCTGACTTTC.

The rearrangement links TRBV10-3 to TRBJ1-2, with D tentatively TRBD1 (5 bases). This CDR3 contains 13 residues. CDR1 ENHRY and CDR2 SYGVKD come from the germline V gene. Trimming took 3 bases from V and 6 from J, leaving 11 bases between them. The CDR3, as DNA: TGTGCCATCAGTGATTCCCAGGGAAATGGCTACACCTTC. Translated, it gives CAISDSQGNGYTF.

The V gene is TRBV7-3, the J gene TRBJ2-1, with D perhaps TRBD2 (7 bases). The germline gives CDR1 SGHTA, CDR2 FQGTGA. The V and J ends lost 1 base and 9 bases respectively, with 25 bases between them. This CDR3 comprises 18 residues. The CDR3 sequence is CASSLIGRSGGALGEQFF. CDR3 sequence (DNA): TGTGCCAGCAGCTTAATAGGGCGCAGTGGGGGGGCGTTAGGTGAGCAGTTCTTC.

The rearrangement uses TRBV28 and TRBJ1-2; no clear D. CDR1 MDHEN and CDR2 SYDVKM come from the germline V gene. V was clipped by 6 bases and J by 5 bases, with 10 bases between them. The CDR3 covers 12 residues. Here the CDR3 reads CASSPLGYGYTF. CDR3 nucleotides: TGTGCCAGCAGCCCCCTTGGATATGGCTACACCTTC.

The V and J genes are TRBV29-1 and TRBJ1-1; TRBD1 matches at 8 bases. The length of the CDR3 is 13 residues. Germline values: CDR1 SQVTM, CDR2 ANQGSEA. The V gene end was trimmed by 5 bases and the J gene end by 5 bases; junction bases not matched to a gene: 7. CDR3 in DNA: TGCAGCGTTAGACAGGGGAAGGGGACTGAAGCTTTCTTT. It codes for CSVRQGKGTEAFF.

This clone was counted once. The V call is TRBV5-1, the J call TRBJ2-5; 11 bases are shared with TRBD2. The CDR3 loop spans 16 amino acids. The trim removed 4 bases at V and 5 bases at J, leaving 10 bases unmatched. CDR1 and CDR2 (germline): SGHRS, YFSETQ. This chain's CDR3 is CASSPWLAGGQETQYF. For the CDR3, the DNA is TGCGCCAGCAGCCCCTGGTTAGCGGGGGGGCAGGAGACCCAGTACTTC.

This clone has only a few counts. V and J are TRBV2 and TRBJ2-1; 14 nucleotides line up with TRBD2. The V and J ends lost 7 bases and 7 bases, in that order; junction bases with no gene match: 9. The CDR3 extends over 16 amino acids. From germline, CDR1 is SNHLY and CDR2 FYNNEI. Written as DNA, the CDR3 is TGTGCCAGCATGGGGACTAGCGGGAGTGCTAGGAATGAGCAGTTCTTC. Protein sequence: CASMGTSGSARNEQFF.

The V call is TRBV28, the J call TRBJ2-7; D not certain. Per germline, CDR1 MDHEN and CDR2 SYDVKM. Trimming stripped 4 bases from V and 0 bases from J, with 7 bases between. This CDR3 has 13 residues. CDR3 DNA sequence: TGTGCCAGCAGTTACAGACACTCCTACGAGCAGTACTTC. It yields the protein CASSYRHSYEQYF.